This record looks at one TCR beta chain sequence and its context. V was cut by 1 base and J by 10 bases, with 20 bases left in between. Germline V lookup: CDR1 KGHSH, CDR2 LQKENI. CDR3 size: 16 residues. This record comes from a study of OX40 agonist ivuxolimab in advanced cancers. Whole-study context: Those treated in dose escalation had hepatocellular carcinoma, melanoma, renal cell cancer or head and neck cancer.

Assay: immunoSEQ multiplex PCR; the TCRdb copy retains only in-frame clones and omits some. The sample lists under 90,000 clones; roughly 83% were seen once. The sequence derives from an adult with an advanced solid tumor such as melanoma, head and neck, liver or kidney cancer. The sample consisted of CD4+ or CD8+ T cells sorted from blood, taken in a trial of the OX40 agonist ivuxolimab. The chain joins TRBV18 to TRBJ2-1, with D unresolved. CDR3 protein: CASSPQWGRLELEQFF. CDR3 coding DNA: TGTGCCAGCTCACCACAATGGGGTCGGCTGGAGTTGGAGCAGTTCTTC.